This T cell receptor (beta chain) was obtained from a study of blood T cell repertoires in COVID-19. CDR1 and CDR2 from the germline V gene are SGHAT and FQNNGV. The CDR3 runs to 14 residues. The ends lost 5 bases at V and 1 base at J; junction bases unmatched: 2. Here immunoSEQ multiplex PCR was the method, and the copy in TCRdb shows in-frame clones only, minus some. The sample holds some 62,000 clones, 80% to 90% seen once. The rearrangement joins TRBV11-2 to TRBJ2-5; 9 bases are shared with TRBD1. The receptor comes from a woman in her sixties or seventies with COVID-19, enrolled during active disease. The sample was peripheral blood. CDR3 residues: CASSPTGGQETQYF. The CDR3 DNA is TGTGCCAGCAGCCCGACAGGGGGCCAAGAGACCCAGTACTTC.